These 30 T cell receptor beta chains were all obtained from the same sample, sequenced in a study of regulatory dendritic cells for organ transplantation. Sequenced by immunoSEQ multiplex PCR; TCRdb stores in-frame clones only, minus some. The sample holds fewer than 5,000 clones, over 45% seen once. Sorted subsets were CFSE-labeled and cultured roughly five days with allogeneic dendritic cells. Their antigens are not known. Sequenced material: memory CD8+ T cells from blood cultured with regulatory dendritic cells. Subset reported: CD45RO+ memory T cells. These receptors were obtained from a human donor in good health.

For the CDR3, the DNA is TGTGCCAGCAGCTCATCGGGGGGCGAACTTGGCTACACCTTC. It encodes CASSSSGGELGYTF. V gene TRBV7-9 combines with J gene TRBJ1-2; possibly TRBD1 for D (6 bases). Germline-derived CDR1 and CDR2 are SEHNR and FQNEAQ (reference sequence). The CDR3 is 14 amino acids. Trimming took off 4 bases at V and 7 bases at J, with 16 bases between the two ends.

This clone was found a few times. CDR3 sequence: CASSSRGGLGANVLTF. CDR3 nucleotides: TGTGCCAGTAGTAGTCGGGGGGGCCTTGGGGCCAACGTCCTGACTTTC. The chain links TRBV19 to TRBJ2-6, with 8 bases aligning to TRBD2. In germline, CDR1 is LNHDA, CDR2 SQIVND (reference sequence). V gave up 4 bases and J gave up 3 bases; unmatched junction bases: 5. The CDR3 is 16 residues long.

The chain has TRBV7-8 and TRBJ1-1, with 9 bases aligning to TRBD1. J was trimmed by 6 bases and V by 5 bases; bases with no gene match: 13. The CDR3 has 16 amino acids. The germline gives CDR1 SGHVS, CDR2 FQNEAQ. Here the CDR3 DNA reads TGTGCCAGCAGCCCTAAACAGGGGGCACCCCTCTCTGAAGCTTTCTTT. It translates to CASSPKQGAPLSEAFF.

The chain carries TRBV9 and TRBJ2-5; 7 bases map to TRBD1. Looked up from germline, CDR1 is SGDLS and CDR2 is YYNGEE. V was clipped by 1 base and J by 1 base; unmatched bases: 1. CDR3 length equals 14 residues. CDR3 nucleotides: TGTGCCAGCAGCGTATCAGGGGGCCAAGAGACCCAGTACTTC. It codes for CASSVSGGQETQYF.

The chain employs TRBV14 and TRBJ1-1; D remains ambiguous. CDR3 size: 14 residues. The germline gives CDR1 SGHDN, CDR2 FVKESK. Trimming pared 0 bases from V and 5 bases from J, leaving 10 bases between. The CDR3 bases are TGTGCCAGCAGCCAAGATGTCGCGGGTACTGAAGCTTTCTTT. It codes for CASSQDVAGTEAFF.

By proportion, this clone is medium-sized. The CDR3 region is CASSPHPQDYGGELFF. CDR3 in DNA: TGCGCCAGCAGCCCTCATCCCCAGGATTACGGCGGGGAGCTGTTTTTT. The chain has TRBV4-1 and TRBJ2-2; no reliable D call. The CDR3 contains 16 residues. V lost 4 bases and J lost 7, with 19 bases in between. Germline assignment: CDR1 MGHRA and CDR2 YSYEKL.

The sample holds a few counts of this clone. The gene calls are TRBV6-6 and TRBJ1-1, with D perhaps matching TRBD1 (6 bases). The CDR3 is 13 amino acids. Germline CDR1 MNHNY, CDR2 SVGAGI (reference sequence). Trimming removed 7 bases from V and 4 bases from J, with 13 bases in between. The CDR3 is CASTPGGLTEAFF. The CDR3 DNA follows: TGTGCCAGCACCCCCGGGGGGCTCACTGAAGCTTTCTTT.

Sample share makes this clone large (0.1 to 1%). The chain joins TRBV7-9 to TRBJ2-7; TRBD1 matches at 7 bases. The germline V gene has CDR1 SEHNR and CDR2 FQNEAQ (reference sequence). The V gene end was trimmed by 5 bases and the J gene end by 3 bases; junction bases not matched to a gene: 13. The CDR3 runs 16 residues. For the CDR3, the DNA is TGTGCCAGCAGCGATCCGGACAGGTTGGGCTACTACGAGCAGTACTTC. Its translation: CASSDPDRLGYYEQYF.

The chain is built from TRBV9 and TRBJ1-5, with TRBD1 matching 7 bases. The CDR3 has 14 residues. V trimming: 3 bases; J trimming: 4 bases; junction bases outside the gene matches: 4. CDR1 is SGDLS and CDR2 is YYNGEE in the germline V gene. CDR3 bases: TGTGCCAGCAGCGCGTGGGACAGTAATCAGCCCCAGCATTTT. It yields the protein CASSAWDSNQPQHF.

The J gene is TRBJ1-5, the V gene TRBV2; 8 bases are shared with TRBD1. The CDR3 runs 16 residues. Germline CDR1 and CDR2: SNHLY and FYNNEI. With V trimmed by 3 bases and J by 5 bases, 9 bases remained unmatched. The CDR3 region is CASSDEGDRRYQPQHF. CDR3 nucleotides: TGTGCCAGCAGTGATGAGGGGGACAGGAGATATCAGCCCCAGCATTTT.

The chain couples TRBV5-6 to TRBJ2-1, with 10 bases identical to TRBD2. Germline-derived CDR1 and CDR2 are SGHDT and YYEEEE. This CDR3 has 16 amino acids. V lost 0 bases, J lost 3 bases, and 3 bases stayed unmatched. CDR3 coding DNA: TGTGCCAGCAGCTTGGTAGCGGGGGGACGCTACAATGAGCAGTTCTTC. Protein product: CASSLVAGGRYNEQFF.

Only a few counts were recorded for this clone. V is TRBV4-3 and J is TRBJ2-7; 9 nucleotides agree with TRBD1. In germline, CDR1 is LGHNA, CDR2 YSLEER. V shed 2 bases and J 2 bases; nucleotides not matched to a gene: 4. The CDR3 totals 15 residues. The CDR3 sequence: CASSQRTGAPYEQYF. As DNA, the CDR3 is TGCGCCAGCAGCCAAAGGACAGGGGCCCCCTACGAGCAGTACTTC.

The chain links TRBV19 to TRBJ1-6; 8 bases agree with TRBD1. This CDR3 is built from 14 residues. The germline gives CDR1 LNHDA, CDR2 SQIVND (reference sequence). V gave up 8 bases and J gave up 8 bases; unmatched junction bases: 8. The CDR3 DNA reads as TGTGCCAGTGAAGGAGGGACAGGTCATTCACCCCTCCACTTT. Its translation: CASEGGTGHSPLHF.

The CDR3 sequence is CASSQDEGRGAYEQYF. CDR3 sequence (DNA): TGTGCCAGCAGCCAAGATGAGGGGCGGGGGGCCTACGAGCAGTACTTC. The chain uses TRBV4-2 and TRBJ2-7; 8 bases line up with TRBD2. J was trimmed by 2 bases and V by 0 bases; bases with no gene match: 6. There are 16 residues in the CDR3. Germline V gene lookup returns CDR1 LGHNA and CDR2 YNFKEQ.

This sequence joins TRBV5-6 and TRBJ1-2, with D unclear. Germline CDR1 reads SGHDT; CDR2 reads YYEEEE. Trimming stripped 2 bases from V and 8 bases from J, with 16 bases between. The CDR3 spans 14 residues. The CDR3 DNA follows: TGTGCCAGCAGCTTCGGACCCGGTGCGGGAGGCTACACCTTC. Translation: CASSFGPGAGGYTF. Based on the CDR3 plus reference TRBV5-6 and TRBJ1-2, the full variable domain is DAGVTQSPTHLIKTRGQQVTLRCSPKSGHDTVSWYQQALGQGPQFIFQYYEEEERQRGNFPDRFSGHQFPNYSSELNVNALLLGDSALYLCASSFGPGAGGYTFGSGTRLTVV.

This clone was seen a handful of times. V and J are TRBV14 and TRBJ1-5; D gene uncertain. The V gene lost 1 base and the J gene lost 7 bases, with 8 bases spanning the gap. In germline, CDR1 is SGHDN, CDR2 FVKESK. The CDR3 extends over 13 amino acids. The CDR3 loop reads CASSQGTRQPQHF. The CDR3 DNA reads TGTGCCAGCAGCCAAGGGACTAGACAGCCCCAGCATTTT.

This clone is a singleton in its sample. This chain joins TRBV2 and TRBJ2-7; perhaps TRBD2 as D (5 bases). Germline loops: CDR1 SNHLY, CDR2 FYNNEI. The V end was cut by 7 bases, the J end by 2 bases, with 18 bases between. The CDR3 is 15 residues long. The CDR3 DNA reads TGTGCCAGCATGTCGGCGAGCGGTATTACCTACGAGCAGTACTTC. Translating it yields CASMSASGITYEQYF.

By its share, this clone is medium-sized (0.01 to 0.1%). This chain uses TRBV29-1 with TRBJ2-7, with 7 bases identical to TRBD2. From germline, CDR1 is SQVTM and CDR2 ANQGSEA. The CDR3 length is 15 residues. Trimming removed 3 bases from V and 1 base from J; junction bases left unmatched: 9. Here the CDR3 DNA reads TGCAGCGTTGATACGGGGGAGGGAGTATCCTACGAGCAGTACTTC. Its translation: CSVDTGEGVSYEQYF.

This clone has only a few counts. This chain joins TRBV25-1 and TRBJ2-7, with D tentatively TRBD2 (5 bases). Germline loops: CDR1 MGHDK, CDR2 SYGVNS. The CDR3 length is 13 residues. V dropped 6 bases and J dropped 3 bases, with 12 bases sitting between them. The DNA of the CDR3 is TGTGCCAGCAGAAATTCGGGAAGCTACGAGCAGTACTTC. The encoded protein is CASRNSGSYEQYF.

The V call is TRBV15, the J call TRBJ2-7, with 10 bases matching TRBD1. V gave up 5 bases and J gave up 3 bases; unmatched junction bases: 7. From germline, CDR1 is LNHNV and CDR2 YYDKDF (reference sequence). The CDR3 runs to 15 residues. The CDR3 nucleotides read TGTGCCACCAGCGGCGATGACAGGGGGCTCTACGAGCAGTACTTC. It encodes CATSGDDRGLYEQYF.

The V gene is TRBV5-1, the J gene TRBJ1-1, with D tentatively TRBD1 (6 bases). CDR1 is SGHRS, CDR2 YFSETQ, per germline. The CDR3 extends over 16 amino acids. Trimming stripped 4 bases from V and 3 bases from J, with 19 bases between. CDR3 bases: TGCGCCAGCAGCCTCGGGCAGGGGATATTGGACACTGAAGCTTTCTTT. Encoded protein: CASSLGQGILDTEAFF.

J is TRBJ2-3 and V is TRBV7-9; 10 positions match TRBD2. The CDR3 spans 17 residues. The germline gives CDR1 SEHNR, CDR2 FQNEAQ (reference sequence). V shed 1 base and J 7 bases; nucleotides not matched to a gene: 11. The DNA for the CDR3 is TGTGCCAGCAGCTTAGATACTAGCGGGGTGGATTTTTATACGCAGTATTTT. It codes for CASSLDTSGVDFYTQYF.

The chain employs TRBV7-2 and TRBJ1-2, with 7 bases aligning to TRBD1. Germline V CDR1 and CDR2: SGHTA, FQGNSA. Trimming at V came to 7 bases and at J to 8 bases, leaving 13 bases not matched to a gene. This CDR3 spans 14 amino acids. DNA for the CDR3: TGTGCCAGCAACGATCTAGGGGGCGCCGGGGGCTACACCTTC. Protein product: CASNDLGGAGGYTF.

This clone occurred a few times. The gene calls are TRBV20-1 and TRBJ2-5, with a weak D call TRBD2 (5 bases). The CDR3 runs to 11 residues. The germline V and J ends were trimmed by 5 bases and 5 bases, with 9 bases remaining between them. The germline CDR1 and CDR2 sequences are DFQATT and SNEGSKA (reference sequence). The CDR3 loop is CSAWTPETQYF. The CDR3 coding sequence is TGCAGTGCTTGGACTCCGGAGACCCAGTACTTC.

V and J are TRBV7-9 and TRBJ2-2, with a possible D match to TRBD2 (7 bases). Germline CDR1 reads SEHNR; CDR2 reads FQNEAQ (reference sequence). With 5 bases removed from V and 2 bases from J, the gap between germline ends came to 15 bases. This CDR3 contains 16 residues. The CDR3 loop is CASSPWGGPNTGELFF. The CDR3 DNA reads TGTGCCAGCAGCCCCTGGGGGGGCCCCAACACCGGGGAGCTGTTTTTT.

The genes are TRBV7-2 and TRBJ1-1, with unresolved D. The V end lost 2 bases, the J end lost 0 bases, and 10 bases lay between the germline ends. CDR3 size: 15 residues. Germline CDR1 and CDR2: SGHTA and FQGNSA. CDR3 region: CASSLWPLLNTEAFF. Here the CDR3 DNA reads TGTGCCAGCAGCTTATGGCCCTTATTGAACACTGAAGCTTTCTTT.

The count of this clone is one. J is TRBJ2-7 and V is TRBV9, with 7 bases matching TRBD1. This CDR3 has 15 residues. J lost 1 base, V lost 4 bases, and 8 bases had no gene match. The germline V gene has CDR1 SGDLS and CDR2 YYNGEE. CDR3 in amino acids: CASSPWSGGSYEQYF. The CDR3 nucleotides are TGTGCCAGCAGCCCCTGGTCAGGGGGATCCTACGAGCAGTACTTC.

The chain is built from TRBV6-5 and TRBJ1-1; unclear D gene. The CDR3 covers 15 residues. CDR1 MNHEY and CDR2 SVGAGI come from the germline V gene. V was shortened by 7 bases and J by 8 bases, with 23 bases between the two germline ends. The CDR3 DNA is TGTGCCAGCAATACTTGGAGTCACCCACGTTCGGAAGCTTTCTTT. Its translation is CASNTWSHPRSEAFF.

The chain joins TRBV7-9 to TRBJ2-5, with a tentative D call TRBD2 (6 bases). In germline, CDR1 is SEHNR, CDR2 FQNEAQ (reference sequence). This CDR3 comprises 13 residues. The V and J ends lost 0 bases and 7 bases respectively, with 9 bases between them. The CDR3 region is CASSLADGGTQYF. CDR3 nucleotides: TGTGCCAGCAGCTTAGCGGACGGGGGGACCCAGTACTTC.

This chain uses TRBV15 with TRBJ1-2, with 8 bases matching TRBD1. Germline V lookup: CDR1 LNHNV, CDR2 YYDKDF (reference sequence). There are 17 residues in the CDR3. The V gene end was trimmed by 0 bases and the J gene end by 7 bases; junction bases not matched to a gene: 13. Here the CDR3 reads CATSRDYLPTGEGGYTF. CDR3 in DNA: TGTGCCACCAGCAGAGACTACTTACCGACAGGGGAGGGTGGCTACACCTTC.